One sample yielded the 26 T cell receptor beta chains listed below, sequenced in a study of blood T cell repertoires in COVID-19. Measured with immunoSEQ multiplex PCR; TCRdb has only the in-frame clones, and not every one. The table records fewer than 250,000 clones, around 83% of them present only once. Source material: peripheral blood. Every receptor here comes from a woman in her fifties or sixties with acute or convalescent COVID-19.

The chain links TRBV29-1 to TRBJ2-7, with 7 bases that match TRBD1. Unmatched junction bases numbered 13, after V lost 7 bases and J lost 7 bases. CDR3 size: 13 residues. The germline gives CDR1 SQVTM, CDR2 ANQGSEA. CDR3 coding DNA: TGCAGCGCCACTACAGGGGCGATGGGTGAGCAGTACTTC. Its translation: CSATTGAMGEQYF.

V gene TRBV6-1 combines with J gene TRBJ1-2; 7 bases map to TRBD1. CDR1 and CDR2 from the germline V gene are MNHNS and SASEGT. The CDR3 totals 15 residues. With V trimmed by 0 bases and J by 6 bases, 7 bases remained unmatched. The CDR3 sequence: CASSEAPTGLNGYTF. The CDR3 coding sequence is TGTGCCAGCAGTGAAGCTCCGACAGGGCTTAATGGCTACACCTTC.

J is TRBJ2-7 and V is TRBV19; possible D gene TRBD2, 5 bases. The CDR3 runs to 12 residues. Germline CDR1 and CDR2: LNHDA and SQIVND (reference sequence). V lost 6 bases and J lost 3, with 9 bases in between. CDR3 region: CASSGRDYEQYF. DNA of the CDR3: TGTGCCAGTAGCGGACGGGACTACGAGCAGTACTTC.

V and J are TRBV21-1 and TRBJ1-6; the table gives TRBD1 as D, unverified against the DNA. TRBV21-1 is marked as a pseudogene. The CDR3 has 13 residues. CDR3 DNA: TGTGCCCCTAAAGTAGGGGGACGGTCACCCCTCCACTTT. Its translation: CAPKVGGRSPLHF.

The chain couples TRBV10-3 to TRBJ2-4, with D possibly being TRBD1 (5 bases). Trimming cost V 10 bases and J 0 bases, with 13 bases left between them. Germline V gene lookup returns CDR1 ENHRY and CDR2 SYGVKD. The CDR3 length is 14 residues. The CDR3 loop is CATNQGLAKNIQYF. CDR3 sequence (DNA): TGTGCCACCAATCAGGGTCTAGCCAAAAACATTCAGTACTTC.

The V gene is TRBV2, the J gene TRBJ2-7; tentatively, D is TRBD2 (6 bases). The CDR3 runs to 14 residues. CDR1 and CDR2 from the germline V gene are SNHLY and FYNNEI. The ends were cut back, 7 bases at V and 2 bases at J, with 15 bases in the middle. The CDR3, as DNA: TGTGCCAGCATGAGCGACGGGAGAACCTACGAGCAGTACTTC. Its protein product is CASMSDGRTYEQYF.

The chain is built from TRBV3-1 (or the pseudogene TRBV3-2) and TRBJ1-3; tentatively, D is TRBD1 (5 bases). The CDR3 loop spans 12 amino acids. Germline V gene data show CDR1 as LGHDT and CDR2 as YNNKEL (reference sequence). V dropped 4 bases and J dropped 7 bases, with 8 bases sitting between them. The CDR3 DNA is TGTGCCAGCAGCCTCGGGGGGAACACCATATATTTT. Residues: CASSLGGNTIYF.

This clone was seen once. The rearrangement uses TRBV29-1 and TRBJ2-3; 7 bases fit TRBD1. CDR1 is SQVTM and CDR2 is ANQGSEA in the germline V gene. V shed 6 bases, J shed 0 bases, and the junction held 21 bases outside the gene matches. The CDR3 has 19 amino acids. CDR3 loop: CSVASATGPGTDSTDTQYF. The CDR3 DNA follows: TGCAGCGTCGCCTCGGCGACAGGGCCCGGGACGGATAGCACAGATACGCAGTATTTT.

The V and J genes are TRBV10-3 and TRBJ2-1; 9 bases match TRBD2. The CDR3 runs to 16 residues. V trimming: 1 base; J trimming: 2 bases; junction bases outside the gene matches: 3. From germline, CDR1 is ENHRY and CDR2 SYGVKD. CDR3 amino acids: CAISEFAGGPYNEQFF. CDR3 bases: TGTGCCATCAGTGAGTTTGCGGGAGGGCCCTACAATGAGCAGTTCTTC.

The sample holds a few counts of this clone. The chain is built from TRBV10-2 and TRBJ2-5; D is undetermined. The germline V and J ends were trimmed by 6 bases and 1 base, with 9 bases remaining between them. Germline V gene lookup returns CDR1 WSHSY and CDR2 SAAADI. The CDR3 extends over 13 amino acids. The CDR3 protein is CASRETVQETQYF. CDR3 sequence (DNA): TGCGCCAGCAGGGAGACTGTCCAAGAGACCCAGTACTTC.

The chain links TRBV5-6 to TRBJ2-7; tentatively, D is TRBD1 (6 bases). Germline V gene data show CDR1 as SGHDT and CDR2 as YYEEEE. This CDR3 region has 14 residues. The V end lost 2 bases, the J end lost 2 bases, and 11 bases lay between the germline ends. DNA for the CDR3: TGTGCCAGCAGCTTCCGGACAGCACCCTACGAGCAGTACTTC. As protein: CASSFRTAPYEQYF. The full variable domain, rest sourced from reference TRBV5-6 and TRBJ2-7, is DAGVTQSPTHLIKTRGQQVTLRCSPKSGHDTVSWYQQALGQGPQFIFQYYEEEERQRGNFPDRFSGHQFPNYSSELNVNALLLGDSALYLCASSFRTAPYEQYFGPGTRLTVT.

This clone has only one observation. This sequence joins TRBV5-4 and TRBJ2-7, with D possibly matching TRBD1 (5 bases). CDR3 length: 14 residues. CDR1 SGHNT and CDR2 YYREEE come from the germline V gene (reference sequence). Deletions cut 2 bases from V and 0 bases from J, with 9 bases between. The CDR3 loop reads CASSFSGNSYEQYF. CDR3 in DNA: TGTGCCAGCAGCTTCTCAGGGAACTCCTACGAGCAGTACTTC. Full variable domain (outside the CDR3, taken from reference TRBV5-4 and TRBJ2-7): ETGVTQSPTHLIKTRGQQVTLRCSSQSGHNTVSWYQQALGQGPQFIFQYYREEENGRGNFPPRFSGLQFPNYSSELNVNALELDDSALYLCASSFSGNSYEQYFGPGTRLTVT.

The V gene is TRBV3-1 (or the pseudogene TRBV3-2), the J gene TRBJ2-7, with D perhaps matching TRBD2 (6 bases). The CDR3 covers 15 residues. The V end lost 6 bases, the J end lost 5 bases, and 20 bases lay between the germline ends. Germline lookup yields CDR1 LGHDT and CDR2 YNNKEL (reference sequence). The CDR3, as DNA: TGTGCCAGCAGTCACAACCGGGACTCCACTAACGAGCAGTACTTC. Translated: CASSHNRDSTNEQYF.

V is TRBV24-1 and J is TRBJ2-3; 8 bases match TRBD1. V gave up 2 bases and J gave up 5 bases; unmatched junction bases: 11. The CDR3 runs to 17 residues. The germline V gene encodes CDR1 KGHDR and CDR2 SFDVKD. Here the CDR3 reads CATSDSSRQGKGDTQYF. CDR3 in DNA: TGTGCCACCAGTGATTCAAGCAGACAGGGGAAGGGAGATACGCAGTATTTT.

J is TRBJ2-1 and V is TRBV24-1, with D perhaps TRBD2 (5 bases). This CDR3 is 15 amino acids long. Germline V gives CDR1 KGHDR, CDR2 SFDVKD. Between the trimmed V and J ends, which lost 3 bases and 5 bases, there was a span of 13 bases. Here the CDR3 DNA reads TGTGCCACCAGTGATCCCCGGCGAGCGGACAATGAGCAGTTCTTC. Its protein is CATSDPRRADNEQFF.

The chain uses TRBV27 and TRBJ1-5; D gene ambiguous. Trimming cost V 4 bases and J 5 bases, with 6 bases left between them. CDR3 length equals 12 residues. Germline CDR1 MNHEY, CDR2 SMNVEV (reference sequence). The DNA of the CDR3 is TGTGCCAGCAGTTCCCCTGATCAGCCCCAGCATTTT. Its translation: CASSSPDQPQHF.

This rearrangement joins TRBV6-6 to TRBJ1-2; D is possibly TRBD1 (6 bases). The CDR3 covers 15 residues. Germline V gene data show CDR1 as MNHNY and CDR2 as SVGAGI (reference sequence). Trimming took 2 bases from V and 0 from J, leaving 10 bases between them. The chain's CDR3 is CASSYEAGANYGYTF. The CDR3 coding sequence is TGTGCCAGCAGTTACGAGGCAGGGGCTAACTATGGCTACACCTTC.

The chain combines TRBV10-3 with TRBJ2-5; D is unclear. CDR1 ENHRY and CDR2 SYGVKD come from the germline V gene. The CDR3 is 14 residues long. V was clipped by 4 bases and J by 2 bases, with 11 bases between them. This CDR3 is CAISAPGGQETQYF. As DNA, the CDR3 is TGTGCCATCAGTGCCCCGGGTGGGCAAGAGACCCAGTACTTC.

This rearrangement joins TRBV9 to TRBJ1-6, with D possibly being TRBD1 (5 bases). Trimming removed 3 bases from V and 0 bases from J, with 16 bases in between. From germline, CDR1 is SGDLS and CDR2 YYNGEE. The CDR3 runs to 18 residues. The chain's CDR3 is CASSATSGESSYNSPLHF. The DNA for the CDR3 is TGTGCCAGCAGCGCTACTTCGGGGGAGAGCTCCTATAATTCACCCCTCCACTTT.

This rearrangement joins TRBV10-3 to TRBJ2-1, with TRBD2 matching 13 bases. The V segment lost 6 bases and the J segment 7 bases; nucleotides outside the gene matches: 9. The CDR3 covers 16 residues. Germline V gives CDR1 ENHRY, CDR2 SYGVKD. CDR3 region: CAIRDPTSGRANEQFF. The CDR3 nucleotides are TGTGCCATCAGGGACCCCACTAGCGGGAGGGCAAATGAGCAGTTCTTC.

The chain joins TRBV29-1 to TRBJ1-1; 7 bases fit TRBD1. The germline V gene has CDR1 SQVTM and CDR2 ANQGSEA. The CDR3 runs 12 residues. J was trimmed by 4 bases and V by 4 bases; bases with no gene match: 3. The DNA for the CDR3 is TGCAGCGTTGGACAGGGATCCACTGAAGCTTTCTTT. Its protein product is CSVGQGSTEAFF.

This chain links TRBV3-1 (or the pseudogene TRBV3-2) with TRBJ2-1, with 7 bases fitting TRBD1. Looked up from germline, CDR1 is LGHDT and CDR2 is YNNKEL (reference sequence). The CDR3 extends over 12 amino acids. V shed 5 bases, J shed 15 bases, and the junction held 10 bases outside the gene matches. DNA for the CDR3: TGTGCCAGCAGCTCGCCGGGACAGATCCTGTTCTTC. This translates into CASSSPGQILFF.

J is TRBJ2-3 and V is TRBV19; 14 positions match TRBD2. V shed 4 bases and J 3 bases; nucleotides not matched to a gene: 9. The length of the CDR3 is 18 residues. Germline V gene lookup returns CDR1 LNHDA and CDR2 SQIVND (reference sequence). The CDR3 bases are TGTGCCAGTAGTAAGGGACTAGCGGGAGAGATAGGGACAGATACGCAGTATTTT. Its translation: CASSKGLAGEIGTDTQYF. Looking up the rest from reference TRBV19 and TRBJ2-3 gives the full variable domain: DGGITQSPKYLFRKEGQNVTLSCEQNLNHDAMYWYRQDPGQGLRLIYYSQIVNDFQKGDIAEGYSVSREKKESFPLTVTSAQKNPTAFYLCASSKGLAGEIGTDTQYFGPGTRLTVL.

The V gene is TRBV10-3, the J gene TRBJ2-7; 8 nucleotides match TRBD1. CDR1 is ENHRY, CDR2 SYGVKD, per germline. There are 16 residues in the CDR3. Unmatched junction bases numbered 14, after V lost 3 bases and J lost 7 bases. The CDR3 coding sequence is TGTGCCATCAGTGATGTCGGGACAGGAGGAGGTTATGAGCAGTACTTC. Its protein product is CAISDVGTGGGYEQYF.

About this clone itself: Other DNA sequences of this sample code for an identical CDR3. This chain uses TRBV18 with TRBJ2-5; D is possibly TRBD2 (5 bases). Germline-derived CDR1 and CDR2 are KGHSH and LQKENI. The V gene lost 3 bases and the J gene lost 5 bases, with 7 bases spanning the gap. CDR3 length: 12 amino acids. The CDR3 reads CASSPTGETQYF. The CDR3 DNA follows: TGTGCCAGCTCACCCACGGGGGAGACCCAGTACTTC.

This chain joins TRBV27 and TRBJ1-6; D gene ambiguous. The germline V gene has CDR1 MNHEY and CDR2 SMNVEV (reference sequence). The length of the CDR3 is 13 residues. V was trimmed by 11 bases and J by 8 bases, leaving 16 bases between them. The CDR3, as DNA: TGTGCCTCGGCGGAGCTTTTAGATTCACCCCTCCACTTT. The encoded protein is CASAELLDSPLHF.